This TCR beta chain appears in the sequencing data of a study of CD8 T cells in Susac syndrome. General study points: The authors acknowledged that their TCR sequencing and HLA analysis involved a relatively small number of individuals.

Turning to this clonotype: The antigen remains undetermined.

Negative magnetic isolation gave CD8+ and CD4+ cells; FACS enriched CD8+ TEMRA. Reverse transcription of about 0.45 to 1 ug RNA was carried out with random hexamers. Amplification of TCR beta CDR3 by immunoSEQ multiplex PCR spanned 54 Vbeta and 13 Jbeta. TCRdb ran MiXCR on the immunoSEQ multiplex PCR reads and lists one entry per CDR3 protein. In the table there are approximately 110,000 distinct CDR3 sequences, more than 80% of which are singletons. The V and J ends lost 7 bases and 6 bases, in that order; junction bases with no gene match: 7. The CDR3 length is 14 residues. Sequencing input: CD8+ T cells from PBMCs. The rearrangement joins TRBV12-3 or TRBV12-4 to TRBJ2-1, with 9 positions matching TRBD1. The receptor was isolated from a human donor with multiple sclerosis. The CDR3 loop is CASIPQGAINEQFF. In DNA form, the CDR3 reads TGTGCCAGCATCCCACAGGGGGCGATCAATGAGCAGTTCTTC.